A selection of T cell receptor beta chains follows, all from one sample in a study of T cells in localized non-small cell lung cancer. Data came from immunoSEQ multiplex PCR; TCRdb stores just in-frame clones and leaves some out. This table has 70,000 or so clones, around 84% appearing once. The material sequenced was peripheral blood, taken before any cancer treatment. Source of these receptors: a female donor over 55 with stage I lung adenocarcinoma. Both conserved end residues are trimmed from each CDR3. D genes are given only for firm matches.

CDR3 protein: ASSGASFPGANVLT
D gene: -
V gene: TRBV2

CDR3 protein: ASSIDSPRKQY
D gene: -
V gene: TRBV19

CDR3 protein: ASSIEPTGVYTEAF
D gene: TRBD1
V gene: TRBV7-2

CDR3 protein: ASSLGNGPTGELF
D gene: -
V gene: TRBV7-6

CDR3 protein: ASSLVGRTEAS
D gene: -
V gene: TRBV28

CDR3 protein: SGGSGQYEQY
D gene: -
V gene: TRBV29-1

CDR3 protein: ASSDTSGGADTQY
D gene: TRBD2
V gene: TRBV6-4

CDR3 protein: ASSIYPYSNQPQH
D gene: -
V gene: TRBV19

CDR3 protein: ASSQEQGYEQY
D gene: -
V gene: TRBV4-3

CDR3 protein: SVFVAGQGLYEQY
D gene: TRBD1
V gene: TRBV29-1

CDR3 protein: ASSPTGYEQY
D gene: -
V gene: TRBV2

CDR3 protein: ASSVGSSGPQH
D gene: -
V gene: TRBV9

CDR3 protein: ASSLFRTSGGYNEQF
D gene: TRBD2
V gene: TRBV7-6

CDR3 protein: ASSTGTPYGYT
D gene: -
V gene: TRBV19

CDR3 protein: ASSLIHGQETQY
D gene: -
V gene: TRBV7-7

CDR3 protein: ASSPSGGGPGLYNEQF
D gene: TRBD2
V gene: TRBV18

CDR3 protein: ASSLQYQETQY
D gene: -
V gene: TRBV7-3

CDR3 protein: ASSESGSWGRATNEKLF
D gene: -
V gene: TRBV2